The T cell receptor beta chain described here comes from a study of shared clonotypes between healthy human individuals. Notes on the study in general: Estimated richness was generally greater in naive than memory subsets.

Method: immunoSEQ multiplex PCR; TCRdb's copy keeps in-frame clones and lacks some. This sample has around 2.1 million clones, with 90% to 97% found just once. Recent acute infections and vaccinations were absent in the healthy HIV-negative adult donors. Subsets obtained from CD4+ cells comprised CD45RA+ naive and CD45RA-negative memory cells. Concerning this clone itself: The antigen remains unidentified.

The CDR3 is made up of 15 amino acids. Germline V CDR1 and CDR2: SGHNT, YYREEE (reference sequence). With 0 bases removed from V and 0 bases from J, the gap between germline ends came to 8 bases. The sequence was obtained from a man aged 18 to 35 in good health. This chain joins TRBV5-4 and TRBJ2-3; D is unresolved. Specimen: naive CD4+ T cells sorted from blood. The subset: CD45RA+ positively selected. CDR3 protein: CASSLVDPSTDTQYF. CDR3 DNA sequence: TGTGCCAGCAGCTTGGTGGACCCCAGCACAGATACGCAGTATTTT.